The entry below gives a single T cell receptor beta chain sequence along with its context. CDR1 and CDR2 (germline): MNHEY, SMNVEV (reference sequence). There are 16 residues in the CDR3. The V gene lost 1 base and the J gene lost 8 bases, with 18 bases spanning the gap. A second PCR, run for roughly 6 to 11 cycles, used a sample-barcoded 5' primer plus a J-beta primer mix. MiXCR, run by TCRdb on the 5' RACE reads, gives a single entry per CDR3 protein. Here the sample spans roughly 830,000 distinct CDR3 sequences, about 59% being singletons. The record originates from a study of blood T cells in healthy people across ages. Every sample yielded at least 6 million isolated PBMCs.

The receptor's source is a young man in good health. Sequencing input: blood. This chain links TRBV27 with TRBJ2-1; no definite D call. CDR3 protein: CASSLFGQVLWDEQFF. As DNA, the CDR3 is TGTGCCAGCAGTTTATTTGGGCAGGTACTTTGGGATGAGCAGTTCTTC.